This record looks at one TCR beta chain sequence and its context. The antigen is undetermined. The sample belongs to a study of T cell responses to AZD1222 COVID-19 vaccine. Germline CDR1 is SGHRS and CDR2 is YFSETQ. The CDR3 is 16 amino acids. Trimming at V came to 0 bases and at J to 1 base, leaving 5 bases not matched to a gene. The study, taken as a whole, reports: Spike-specific TCR breadth and depth both grew after two AZD1222 doses. It should be noted that donors were predominantly white British and more often female, and clonal diversity was possibly underestimated.

Profiled with immunoSEQ multiplex PCR; TCRdb holds only in-frame clones, not every one. The sample lists under 200,000 clones; around 90% were seen once. The V call is TRBV5-1, the J call TRBJ1-1; 8 bases line up with TRBD1. The input for sequencing was peripheral blood, taken 28 days after the second AZD1222 dose. This TCR derives from an adult who received the AZD1222 COVID-19 vaccine. The CDR3: CASSLVSGGWNTEAFF. CDR3 bases: TGCGCCAGCAGCTTGGTGTCAGGGGGCTGGAACACTGAAGCTTTCTTT.